What follows are 11 T cell receptor beta chains derived from one specimen sequenced in a study of cytomegalovirus exposure and HLA in healthy donors. The PCR used 60 Vbeta and 13 Jbeta primers. Sequencing was performed with immunoSEQ multiplex PCR; in TCRdb, only in-frame clones are kept and a portion is missing. Across around 53,000 clones, the top ten clones capture roughly 5.5% of the sample. The sample taken for sequencing was PBMCs. These receptors all come from a male donor in good health and CMV-seropositive.

The chain is built from TRBV5-5 and TRBJ1-2, with 10 positions matching TRBD1. Germline assignment: CDR1 SGHKS and CDR2 YYEKEE (reference sequence). The CDR3 runs to 13 residues. V trimming: 7 bases; J trimming: 5 bases; junction bases outside the gene matches: 5. The CDR3 reads CASGTGVSYGYTF. The CDR3 DNA reads TGTGCCAGCGGGACAGGGGTATCTTATGGCTACACCTTC.

This chain links TRBV9 with TRBJ2-6, with D perhaps matching TRBD2 (5 bases). Germline V gene data show CDR1 as SGDLS and CDR2 as YYNGEE. The CDR3 consists of 18 residues. Trimming removed 3 bases at V and 4 bases at J, with 20 bases between. CDR3 sequence reads: CASSATPQGLGGANVLTF. As DNA, the CDR3 is TGTGCCAGCAGCGCAACTCCTCAAGGACTGGGAGGGGCCAACGTCCTGACTTTC.

This chain connects TRBV4-2 to TRBJ1-4; 9 nucleotides line up with TRBD1. Germline V gives CDR1 LGHNA, CDR2 YNFKEQ. The CDR3 runs 17 residues. J lost 0 bases, V lost 1 base, and 3 bases had no gene match. The chain's CDR3 is CASSQGGQGTTNEKLFF. DNA of the CDR3: TGTGCCAGCAGCCAAGGGGGACAGGGCACAACTAATGAAAAACTGTTTTTT.

The V gene is TRBV11-2, the J gene TRBJ2-2, with D maybe TRBD1 (5 bases). Germline CDR1 SGHAT, CDR2 FQNNGV. The CDR3 has 15 residues. The V end lost 4 bases, the J end lost 3 bases, and 12 bases lay between the germline ends. This CDR3 reads CASSSGPGYTGELFF. As DNA, the CDR3 is TGTGCCAGCAGCTCAGGACCAGGGTACACCGGGGAGCTGTTTTTT.

The chain employs TRBV5-1 and TRBJ2-1; tentatively, D is TRBD1 (7 bases). Germline V gives CDR1 SGHRS, CDR2 YFSETQ. Deletions cut 0 bases from V and 5 bases from J, with 15 bases between. The CDR3 loop spans 16 amino acids. The CDR3 DNA is TGCGCCAGCAGCTTGGGCTGGCAGGGGGGAAACAATGAGCAGTTCTTC. Encoded protein: CASSLGWQGGNNEQFF.

This chain connects TRBV5-4 to TRBJ2-3; TRBD2 matches at 8 bases. The CDR3 loop spans 16 amino acids. V was clipped by 3 bases and J by 3 bases; unmatched bases: 9. Germline CDR1 and CDR2: SGHNT and YYREEE (reference sequence). The CDR3 sequence is CASSSKERGTTDTQYF. The CDR3 nucleotides are TGTGCCAGCAGCTCGAAGGAGCGGGGGACAACAGATACGCAGTATTTT.

The chain joins TRBV4-2 to TRBJ2-7, with TRBD2 matching 13 bases. The germline gives CDR1 LGHNA, CDR2 YNFKEQ. Trimming at V came to 3 bases and at J to 1 base, leaving 9 bases not matched to a gene. This CDR3 has 18 amino acids. CDR3 in amino acids: CASSQKTSGGAWSYEQYF. In DNA form, the CDR3 reads TGTGCCAGCAGCCAGAAAACTAGCGGGGGGGCCTGGTCCTACGAGCAGTACTTC.

The V gene is TRBV21-1, the J gene TRBJ1-2. TRBV21-1 is classified as a pseudogene. This CDR3 is 13 amino acids long. The chain's CDR3 is CASSKRRRNGYTF. Here the CDR3 DNA reads TGTGCCAGCAGCAAACGGAGAAGGAATGGCTACACCTTC.

The CDR3 sequence is CASSSGTGGGTEAFF. In DNA form, the CDR3 reads TGTGCCAGCAGTTCCGGGACAGGGGGAGGAACTGAAGCTTTCTTT. The chain combines TRBV27 with TRBJ1-1, with TRBD1 matching over 11 bases. CDR1 is MNHEY and CDR2 is SMNVEV in the germline V gene (reference sequence). CDR3 length equals 15 residues. The V and J ends lost 4 bases and 5 bases, in that order; junction bases with no gene match: 6.

The J gene is TRBJ2-5, the V gene TRBV5-1; 7 bases fit TRBD1. V shed 4 bases, J shed 5 bases, and the junction held 8 bases outside the gene matches. The germline gives CDR1 SGHRS, CDR2 YFSETQ. The CDR3 is made up of 14 amino acids. The CDR3 sequence: CASSPGTESETQYF. CDR3 DNA: TGCGCCAGCAGCCCAGGGACAGAATCTGAGACCCAGTACTTC.

The chain employs TRBV19 and TRBJ1-2; D unclear. Trimming cost V 3 bases and J 4 bases, with 9 bases left between them. CDR1 LNHDA and CDR2 SQIVND come from the germline V gene (reference sequence). The CDR3 sequence is 13 residues long. For the CDR3, the DNA is TGTGCCAGTAGTATTCTGGAGACCTATGGCTACACCTTC. Its protein is CASSILETYGYTF.